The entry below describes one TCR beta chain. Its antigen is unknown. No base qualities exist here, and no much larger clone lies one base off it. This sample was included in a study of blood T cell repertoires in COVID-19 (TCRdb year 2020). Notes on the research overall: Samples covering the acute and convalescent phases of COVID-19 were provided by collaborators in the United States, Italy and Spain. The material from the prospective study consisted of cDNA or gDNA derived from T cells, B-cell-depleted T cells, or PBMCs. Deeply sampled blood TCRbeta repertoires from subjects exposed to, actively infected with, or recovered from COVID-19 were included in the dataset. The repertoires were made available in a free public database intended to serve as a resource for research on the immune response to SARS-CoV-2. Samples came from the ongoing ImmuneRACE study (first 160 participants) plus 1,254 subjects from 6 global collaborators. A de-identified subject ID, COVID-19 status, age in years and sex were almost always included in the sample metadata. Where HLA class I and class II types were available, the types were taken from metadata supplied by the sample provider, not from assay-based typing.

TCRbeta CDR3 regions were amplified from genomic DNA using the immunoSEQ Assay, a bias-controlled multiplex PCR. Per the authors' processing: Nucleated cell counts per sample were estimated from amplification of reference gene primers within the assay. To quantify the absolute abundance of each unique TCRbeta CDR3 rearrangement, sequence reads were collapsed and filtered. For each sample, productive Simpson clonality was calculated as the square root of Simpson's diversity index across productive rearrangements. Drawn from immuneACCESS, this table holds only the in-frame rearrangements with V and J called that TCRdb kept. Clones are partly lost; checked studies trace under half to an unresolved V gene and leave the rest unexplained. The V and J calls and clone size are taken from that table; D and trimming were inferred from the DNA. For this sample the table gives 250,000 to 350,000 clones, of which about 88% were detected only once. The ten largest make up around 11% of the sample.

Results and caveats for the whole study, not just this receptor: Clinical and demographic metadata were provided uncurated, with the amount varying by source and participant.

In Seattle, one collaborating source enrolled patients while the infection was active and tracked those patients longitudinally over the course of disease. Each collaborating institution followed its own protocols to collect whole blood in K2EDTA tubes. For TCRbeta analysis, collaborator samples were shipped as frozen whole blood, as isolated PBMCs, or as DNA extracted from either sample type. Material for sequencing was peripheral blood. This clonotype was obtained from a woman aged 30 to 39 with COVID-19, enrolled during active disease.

The CDR3 sequence is CASSQDATGGLRPSTDTQYF. In nucleotides, the sequence is TGTGCCAGCAGCCAAGATGCGACAGGGGGATTAAGGCCCAGCACAGATACGCAGTATTTT. The chain was built from TRBV14 and TRBJ2-3; 9 junctional bases match TRBD1. The CDR3 measures 20 amino acids from cysteine to phenylalanine. Just CDR3 DNA is preserved here, 60 bases in frame from base 1. Ends trimmed: V by 0 bases, J by 0 bases; bases unmatched to a gene: 13. Looking up the germline V gene yields CDR1 SGHDN and CDR2 FVKESK. Full variable domain (CDR3 extended with the reference TRBV14 and TRBJ2-3 proteins): EAGVTQFPSHSVIEKGQTVTLRCDPISGHDNLYWYRRVMGKEIKFLLHFVKESKQDESGMPNNRFLAERTGGTYSTLKVQPAELEDSGVYFCASSQDATGGLRPSTDTQYFGPGTRLTVL.